A single sample gave rise to the 13 T cell receptor beta chains below, sequenced in a study of identical twins. TCRdb re-called the 5' RACE reads with MiXCR, one entry per CDR3 protein. The data contain fewer than 650,000 distinct CDR3 sequences, more than 9% of them singletons. This same sample was also part of a study on yellow fever vaccine responses in identical twins.

The material sequenced was PBMCs. The receptors were sampled from a woman aged 18-35 years in good health.

This clonotype was seen ten or more times. The J gene is TRBJ2-3, the V gene TRBV2; D could derive from TRBD1 or TRBD2 (5 bases each). V was shortened by 6 bases and J by 2 bases, with 12 bases between the two germline ends. CDR1 is SNHLY, CDR2 FYNNEI, per germline. The CDR3 covers 14 residues. The CDR3 nucleotides are TGTGCCAGCAGACGAGGGGTCGACACAGATACGCAGTATTTT. It is translated as CASRRGVDTDTQYF.

This chain links TRBV12-3 or TRBV12-4 with TRBJ2-7; 8 bases line up with TRBD1. The trim removed 3 bases at V and 4 bases at J, leaving 5 bases unmatched. The CDR3 covers 14 residues. The CDR3 nucleotides are TGTGCCAGCAGTTTTCAGGGGGCGACTTACGAGCAGTACTTC. Protein product: CASSFQGATYEQYF.

This clonotype has just a few counts. The J gene is TRBJ2-3, the V gene TRBV7-9, with 8 bases matching TRBD2. The germline gives CDR1 SEHNR, CDR2 FQNEAQ (reference sequence). This CDR3 has 14 amino acids. Trimming at V came to 1 base and at J to 5 bases, leaving 2 bases not matched to a gene. The CDR3 loop reads CASSLDREGDTQYF. The DNA of the CDR3 is TGTGCCAGCAGCTTAGACCGGGAGGGAGATACGCAGTATTTT.

The rearrangement uses TRBV29-1 and TRBJ2-5, with D tentatively TRBD1 (5 bases). Germline V gives CDR1 SQVTM, CDR2 ANQGSEA. There are 12 residues in the CDR3. With 5 bases removed from V and 1 base from J, the gap between germline ends came to 8 bases. CDR3 loop: CSVSQAQETQYF. The DNA of the CDR3 is TGCAGCGTTTCACAGGCCCAAGAGACCCAGTACTTC.

This clonotype was found many times. The V and J genes are TRBV2 and TRBJ2-5, with 7 bases aligning to TRBD1. Germline V gene data show CDR1 as SNHLY and CDR2 as FYNNEI. The CDR3 totals 15 residues. V dropped 7 bases and J dropped 1; count of bases not matched to a gene: 9. The CDR3 spells CASTEGDRVQETQYF. The DNA for the CDR3 is TGTGCCAGCACCGAGGGAGACAGGGTCCAAGAGACCCAGTACTTC. The variable domain in full, with the rest retrieved from reference TRBV2 and TRBJ2-5, is EPEVTQTPSHQVTQMGQEVILRCVPISNHLYFYWYRQILGQKVEFLVSFYNNEISEKSEIFDDQFSVERPDGSNFTLKIRSTKLEDSAMYFCASTEGDRVQETQYFGPGTRLLVL.

This clonotype was recorded a few times. The chain combines TRBV4-2 with TRBJ2-2, with 13 bases aligning to TRBD2. V trimming: 3 bases; J trimming: 7 bases; junction bases outside the gene matches: 5. There are 16 residues in the CDR3. Germline V CDR1 and CDR2: LGHNA, YNFKEQ. CDR3 sequence reads: CASSQEGLAGSGELFF. CDR3 coding DNA: TGTGCCAGCAGCCAGGAGGGACTAGCGGGAAGCGGGGAGCTGTTTTTT.

This clonotype was observed at least ten times. This chain uses TRBV4-1 with TRBJ1-1, with D perhaps matching TRBD1 (6 bases). V was shortened by 2 bases and J by 7 bases, with 14 bases between the two germline ends. This CDR3 has 14 amino acids. CDR1 is MGHRA, CDR2 YSYEKL, per germline. The CDR3 loop reads CASSQYGTLYEAFF. In nucleotides, the CDR3 is TGCGCCAGCAGCCAATACGGGACACTTTATGAAGCTTTCTTT.

This clonotype was counted a few times. The genes are TRBV7-9 and TRBJ2-7; unclear D gene. Trimming shortened V by 1 base and J by 1 base, and 11 bases separated the two germline ends. There are 15 residues in the CDR3. In germline, CDR1 is SEHNR, CDR2 FQNEAQ (reference sequence). CDR3 DNA: TGTGCCAGCAGCTTAGTGTTAGACCCTTCCTACGAGCAGTACTTC. This translates into CASSLVLDPSYEQYF.

This clonotype was recorded many times. The genes are TRBV10-2 and TRBJ2-3; the D is unclear. The germline V gene encodes CDR1 WSHSY and CDR2 SAAADI. The V end lost 6 bases, the J end lost 2 bases, and 18 bases lay between the germline ends. The CDR3 sequence is 16 residues long. Here the CDR3 reads CASSVGTNGPTDTQYF. In DNA, the CDR3 is TGCGCCAGCAGCGTCGGAACTAACGGACCCACAGATACGCAGTATTTT.

This clonotype has a count of ten or more. The chain is built from TRBV6-5 and TRBJ1-1; no definite D call. Germline V gene sequence: CDR1 MNHEY, CDR2 SVGAGI. Trimming removed 2 bases from V and 0 bases from J, with 1 base in between. The CDR3 has 12 amino acids. This chain's CDR3 is CASSYMNTEAFF. CDR3 in DNA: TGTGCCAGCAGTTACATGAACACTGAAGCTTTCTTT.

This clonotype came up a few times. V gene TRBV6-1 combines with J gene TRBJ2-1; D not resolved. Germline lookup yields CDR1 MNHNS and CDR2 SASEGT. The V end was cut by 3 bases, the J end by 7 bases, with 13 bases between. This CDR3 comprises 14 residues. In DNA, the CDR3 is TGTGCCAGCAGTGACTTGGGGAAGACGAATGAGCAGTTCTTC. Protein product: CASSDLGKTNEQFF.

The V gene is TRBV29-1, the J gene TRBJ2-3; D is perhaps TRBD1 (6 bases). Germline V gene data show CDR1 as SQVTM and CDR2 as ANQGSEA. V lost 6 bases and J lost 4, with 20 bases in between. This CDR3 has 15 amino acids. The CDR3 DNA is TGCAGCGTCTTAATAACAGGGCTGCGGGCAGATACGCAGTATTTT. Its translation: CSVLITGLRADTQYF.

The rearrangement links TRBV7-3 to TRBJ2-1; 16 nucleotides align to TRBD2. The V segment lost 5 bases and the J segment 7 bases; nucleotides outside the gene matches: 14. Germline loops: CDR1 SGHTA, CDR2 FQGTGA. There are 19 residues in the CDR3. The CDR3 loop reads CASSPTGLAGGRMRNEQFF. The CDR3 coding sequence is TGTGCCAGCAGCCCCACGGGACTAGCGGGGGGGCGAATGAGGAATGAGCAGTTCTTC.